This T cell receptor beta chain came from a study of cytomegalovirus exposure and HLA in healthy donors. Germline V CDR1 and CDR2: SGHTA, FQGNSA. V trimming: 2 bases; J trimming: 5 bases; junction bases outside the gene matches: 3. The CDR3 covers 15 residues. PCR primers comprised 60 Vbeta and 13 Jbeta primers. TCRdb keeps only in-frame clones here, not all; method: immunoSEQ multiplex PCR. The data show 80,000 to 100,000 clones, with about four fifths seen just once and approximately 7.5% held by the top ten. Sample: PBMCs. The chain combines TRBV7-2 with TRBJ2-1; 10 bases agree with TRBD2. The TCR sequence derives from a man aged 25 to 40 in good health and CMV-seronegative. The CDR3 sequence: CASSLWSGGDNEQFF. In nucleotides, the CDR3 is TGTGCCAGCAGCTTATGGAGCGGGGGGGACAATGAGCAGTTCTTC.